In this sample, the clone carrying this TCR beta chain turned up many times. Its antigen is currently unknown. The length of the CDR3 is 13 residues. Germline CDR1 is SGHDT and CDR2 is YYEEEE. V was clipped by 4 bases and J by 7 bases; unmatched bases: 7. This sample was taken from a study of prognosis after radiotherapy for stage I lung cancer. The overall study: There were a few patients who developed distant metastases (median 7 months) after radiotherapy, while more than 14 showed no significant progression.

Multiplex PCR, run in two rounds, amplified TCR beta CDR3 from genomic DNA. During first-round PCR, primers specific to each TRBV and TRBJ gene were used. TCRdb fed the multiplex PCR reads into MiXCR, producing one record per CDR3 protein. Of over 30,000 distinct CDR3 sequences in the sample, 24% were seen once. At each of two time points, about 6 milliliters of venous blood were taken. Study outcomes and limitations: Among expanded TCR clones, tumor specificity was not determined.

The TCR originated in a donor over 45 with non-small cell lung cancer. This material consisted of PBMCs, taken before or after stereotactic body radiation therapy (not recorded which). V is TRBV5-6 and J is TRBJ1-2, with 7 positions matching TRBD1. Written as DNA, the CDR3 is TGTGCCAGCAGCAGCGACAGGGTTCGTGGCTACACCTTC. This encodes CASSSDRVRGYTF.